Below, 26 T cell receptor beta chains from the same sample are listed, as sequenced in a study of identical twins. TCRdb re-derived calls from the 5' RACE reads in MiXCR, one entry per CDR3 protein. The table lists 15,000 to 20,000 distinct CDR3 sequences, 55% to 75% of them singletons. The sample comprised memory (CD45RO+) T cells sorted from blood. The receptors come from a woman younger than 35 in good health. This table probably holds off-target reads from a library built for another chain.

The chain combines TRBV7-9 with TRBJ2-1; 8 nucleotides align to TRBD2. Trimming at V came to 2 bases and at J to 4 bases, leaving 7 bases not matched to a gene. Germline V gene data show CDR1 as SEHNR and CDR2 as FQNEAQ (reference sequence). This CDR3 contains 16 residues. CDR3 sequence (DNA): TGTGCCAGCAGCTTATCCGGCGGGAGGCCTTACAATGAGCAGTTCTTC. Protein sequence: CASSLSGGRPYNEQFF. The full variable domain, in which reference TRBV7-9 and TRBJ2-1 provide the parts outside the CDR3, is DTGVSQNPRHKITKRGQNVTFRCDPISEHNRLYWYRQTLGQGPEFLTYFQNEAQLEKSRLLSDRFSAERPKGSFSTLEIQRTEQGDSAMYLCASSLSGGRPYNEQFFGPGTRLTVL.

This clonotype was recorded only once. Relative to the germline gene, one junction end is altered; a read error may explain this. The V gene is TRBV4-2, the J gene TRBJ1-1, with D possibly TRBD1 on 5 matching bases. The germline V gene has CDR1 LGHNA and CDR2 YNFKEQ. CDR3 size: 15 residues. The chain's CDR3 is CASSQTVTMNTEAFF. DNA for the CDR3: TGTGCCAGTAGCCAGACAGTCACCATGAACACTGAAGCTTTCTTT.

The chain has TRBV21-1 and TRBJ2-1; TRBD1 is taken as the D call from the table, unchecked against the DNA. TRBV21-1 is a listed pseudogene. The length of the CDR3 is 17 residues. The DNA of the CDR3 is TGTGCCAGCAGCAGCCCCCCAAAAGGGAGCTCCTACAATGAGCAGTTCTTC. Translated: CASSSPPKGSSYNEQFF.

The chain carries TRBV29-1 and TRBJ1-3, with D unresolved. The CDR3 loop spans 12 amino acids. The V end was cut by 7 bases, the J end by 4 bases, with 11 bases between. Germline CDR1 and CDR2: SQVTM and ANQGSEA. The CDR3 bases are TGCAGCGCGGTTTCGGGAGGAAACACCATATATTTT. This encodes CSAVSGGNTIYF.

This chain links TRBV20-1 with TRBJ2-5; D is unresolved. The CDR3 has 12 residues. Germline CDR1 and CDR2: DFQATT and SNEGSKA (reference sequence). In DNA, the CDR3 is TGCAGCGGCTGGGGAAATCAAGAGACCCAGTACTTC. This codes for CSGWGNQETQYF.

This sequence joins TRBV19 and TRBJ2-5; D uncertain. The CDR3 loop spans 13 amino acids. In germline, CDR1 is LNHDA, CDR2 SQIVND (reference sequence). V lost 5 bases and J lost 1, with 8 bases in between. The CDR3 loop is CASSRPGQETQYF. For the CDR3, the DNA is TGTGCCAGTAGTCGTCCGGGCCAAGAGACCCAGTACTTC.

The V and J genes are TRBV13 and TRBJ1-1; D gene uncertain. CDR1 and CDR2 (germline): PRHDT, FYEKMQ (reference sequence). Trimming removed 5 bases from V and 2 bases from J, with 9 bases in between. This CDR3 spans 13 amino acids. Here the CDR3 DNA reads TGTGCCAGCAGCCTCAGACCTAACACTGAAGCTTTCTTT. The encoded protein is CASSLRPNTEAFF.

The V call is TRBV2, the J call TRBJ2-7; the match to TRBD1 covers 9 bases. CDR1 and CDR2 from the germline V gene are SNHLY and FYNNEI. The CDR3 totals 15 residues. V lost 6 bases, J lost 6 bases, and 12 bases stayed unmatched. CDR3 in DNA: TGTGCCAGCAGGGGACAGGGCCCTTGGGGGATCGAGCAGTACTTC. The encoded protein is CASRGQGPWGIEQYF.

The chain has TRBV20-1 and TRBJ2-5; tentative D call: TRBD1 (5 bases). From germline, CDR1 is DFQATT and CDR2 SNEGSKA (reference sequence). There are 13 residues in the CDR3. V shed 1 base and J shed 9 bases, with 15 bases lying between them. The CDR3 loop is CSARVGLVGAQYF. In DNA, the CDR3 is TGCAGTGCTAGAGTAGGCCTAGTAGGGGCCCAGTACTTC.

This clonotype was found a few times. The chain carries TRBV11-3 and TRBJ2-4, with 7 positions matching TRBD1. Per germline, CDR1 SGHNT and CDR2 YENEEA. The CDR3 consists of 15 residues. V was clipped by 1 base and J by 6 bases; unmatched bases: 6. Written as DNA, the CDR3 is TGTGCCAGCAGCTTAGGTGGCAGGGGGATAAACATTCAGTACTTC. It encodes CASSLGGRGINIQYF.

The CDR3: CASFPLPGTSGTGELFF. CDR3 bases: TGTGCCAGCTTCCCCCTACCCGGGACTAGCGGGACCGGGGAGCTGTTTTTT. The V call is TRBV28, the J call TRBJ2-2; 12 positions agree with TRBD2. Trimming cost V 8 bases and J 5 bases; bases outside gene matches: 12. The germline CDR1 and CDR2 sequences are MDHEN and SYDVKM. The CDR3 consists of 17 residues.

This clonotype appeared a few times. Written as DNA, the CDR3 is TGTGCCAGCAGTTACTCGAGGGCTAGCAATGAGCAGTTCTTC. It codes for CASSYSRASNEQFF. The chain is built from TRBV6-2 or TRBV6-3 and TRBJ2-1; maybe TRBD2 (5 bases). V was pared by 0 bases and J by 6 bases, with 9 bases between. Germline-derived CDR1 and CDR2 are MNHEY and SVGEGT. The CDR3 is 14 residues long.

The CDR3 DNA reads TGTGCCACCAGGGGTGATTCCCCCTACGAGCAGTACTTC. It encodes CATRGDSPYEQYF. V and J are TRBV10-3 and TRBJ2-7, with D possibly TRBD1 on 6 matching bases. Germline V gene sequence: CDR1 ENHRY, CDR2 SYGVKD. V dropped 10 bases and J dropped 2 bases, with 15 bases sitting between them. CDR3 length: 13 amino acids.

The V and J genes are TRBV19 and TRBJ2-5, with a possible D match to TRBD1 (5 bases). The CDR3 sequence is 13 residues long. Trimming shortened V by 5 bases and J by 2 bases, and 9 bases separated the two germline ends. Germline assignment: CDR1 LNHDA and CDR2 SQIVND (reference sequence). The CDR3 bases are TGTGCCAGTAGTTCTCAGGGACAAGAGACCCAGTACTTC. Its protein product is CASSSQGQETQYF.

This clonotype has just one count. The rearrangement links TRBV20-1 to TRBJ2-7; TRBD2 is a possible D gene (6 bases). CDR3 length: 15 amino acids. Germline loops: CDR1 DFQATT, CDR2 SNEGSKA (reference sequence). V was trimmed by 6 bases and J by 3 bases, leaving 21 bases between them. CDR3 bases: TGCAGTGCCCTCCCCGGGGAGGCCCCCCTCTACGAGCAGTACTTC. It specifies CSALPGEAPLYEQYF.

By sample fraction, this clonotype is medium-sized. The J gene is TRBJ1-1, the V gene TRBV7-6; 8 bases match TRBD1. The CDR3 is 14 residues long. V lost 2 bases to trimming and J lost 4 bases; unmatched junction nucleotides: 3. CDR1 is SGHVS, CDR2 FNYEAQ, per germline. The CDR3 reads CASSLKQGGTEAFF. CDR3 in DNA: TGTGCCAGCAGCTTAAAACAGGGGGGCACTGAAGCTTTCTTT.

The V gene is TRBV20-1, the J gene TRBJ2-3; 7 nucleotides align to TRBD1. The CDR3 has 13 amino acids. The junction had 0 bases not matched to a gene; V was cut back by 3 bases and J by 0 bases. Germline V lookup: CDR1 DFQATT, CDR2 SNEGSKA (reference sequence). The CDR3 DNA is TGCAGTGCTAGCAGGGGGAGCACAGATACGCAGTATTTT. As protein: CSASRGSTDTQYF.

This clonotype was detected only once. The CDR3 nucleotides read TGTGCCAGCAGCCCCTCTCTAGCGGCCACCTACAATGAGCAGTTCTTC. This codes for CASSPSLAATYNEQFF. The J gene is TRBJ2-1, the V gene TRBV3-1; TRBD2 agrees at 7 bases. J was trimmed by 2 bases and V by 4 bases; bases with no gene match: 8. CDR3 size: 16 residues. The germline V gene has CDR1 LGHDT and CDR2 YNNKEL (reference sequence).

The gene calls are TRBV7-2 and TRBJ2-1; the match to TRBD2 covers 10 bases. The CDR3 consists of 14 residues. Germline CDR1 is SGHTA and CDR2 is FQGNSA. Germline trimming cut 5 bases from V and 5 bases from J; bases unmatched to any gene: 3. As DNA, the CDR3 is TGTGCCAGCAGCCCGGGACTAGCGAACAATGAGCAGTTCTTC. Translated, it gives CASSPGLANNEQFF.

The chain combines TRBV18 with TRBJ2-1; 7 bases agree with TRBD1. The germline CDR1 and CDR2 sequences are KGHSH and LQKENI. The CDR3 spans 12 residues. Unmatched junction bases numbered 4, after V lost 4 bases and J lost 10 bases. The CDR3 DNA reads TGTGCCAGCTCACGACAGGGCGTAGAGCAGTTCTTC. It encodes CASSRQGVEQFF.

The chain couples TRBV6-2 or TRBV6-3 to TRBJ2-7; 8 positions match TRBD1. This CDR3 spans 14 amino acids. The germline V gene has CDR1 MNHEY and CDR2 SVGEGT. Germline trimming cut 7 bases from V and 3 bases from J; bases unmatched to any gene: 8. This chain's CDR3 is CASKWTGLGYEQYF. The CDR3 DNA is TGTGCCAGCAAGTGGACAGGGCTAGGCTACGAGCAGTACTTC.

This clonotype was found a few times. The J gene is TRBJ2-3, the V gene TRBV7-9, with D unclear. V shed 3 bases and J shed 3 bases, with 7 bases lying between them. The CDR3 sequence is 13 residues long. Germline CDR1 reads SEHNR; CDR2 reads FQNEAQ (reference sequence). The CDR3: CASSFLQTDTQYF. In DNA, the CDR3 is TGTGCCAGCAGCTTCTTACAGACAGATACGCAGTATTTT.

The rearrangement links TRBV27 to TRBJ2-4; no firm D call. CDR1 and CDR2 (germline): MNHEY, SMNVEV (reference sequence). The CDR3 is 13 residues long. With 5 bases removed from V and 0 bases from J, the gap between germline ends came to 5 bases. The CDR3 is CASSRRAKNIQYF. In DNA, the CDR3 is TGTGCCAGCAGTAGAAGAGCCAAAAACATTCAGTACTTC.

This clonotype has a single count. J is TRBJ2-2 and V is TRBV19; 7 nucleotides agree with TRBD2. There are 19 residues in the CDR3. Unmatched junction bases numbered 11, after V lost 0 bases and J lost 1 base. Germline V gene sequence: CDR1 LNHDA, CDR2 SQIVND (reference sequence). CDR3 amino acids: CASSIDTNTWTRNTGELFF. The CDR3 DNA follows: TGTGCCAGTAGTATAGATACAAACACCTGGACTAGGAACACCGGGGAGCTGTTTTTT. Filled out from reference TRBV19 and TRBJ2-2, the complete variable domain reads DGGITQSPKYLFRKEGQNVTLSCEQNLNHDAMYWYRQDPGQGLRLIYYSQIVNDFQKGDIAEGYSVSREKKESFPLTVTSAQKNPTAFYLCASSIDTNTWTRNTGELFFGEGSRLTVL.

The chain combines TRBV12-3 or TRBV12-4 with TRBJ2-5; perhaps TRBD2 as D (5 bases). Trimming left V 0 bases short and J 1 base short, with 12 bases between. The CDR3 has 16 amino acids. In nucleotides, the CDR3 is TGTGCCAGCAGTTTAGCGGTCGGGGAATCCCAAGAGACCCAGTACTTC. It specifies CASSLAVGESQETQYF.

The rearrangement links TRBV29-1 to TRBJ2-1, with TRBD1 identical over 8 bases. Germline-derived CDR1 and CDR2 are SQVTM and ANQGSEA. V shed 6 bases, J shed 4 bases, and the junction held 11 bases outside the gene matches. CDR3 length equals 15 residues. DNA for the CDR3: TGCAGCGTCCCAGGGACAGGTTCTTTTTACAATGAGCAGTTCTTC. This gives the protein CSVPGTGSFYNEQFF.